The rows below give T cell receptor beta chains drawn from one sample of a study of neoadjuvant anti-PD-1 for oral cavity cancer. Libraries were prepared by immunoSEQ multiplex PCR; TCRdb keeps only in-frame clonotypes and omits some of them. The profile shows approximately 11,000 clones, 45% to 60% of them singletons. The sequences come from tumor tissue, collected before nivolumab (anti-PD-1) treatment. The receptors stem from a person between 40 and 85 years old with oral cavity squamous cell carcinoma. Both conserved end residues are part of each CDR3. The D gene is left open where the match is weak. Some rows mark clone size as missing; the rest say once, few, many or name a class of expanded clone.

d_call,j_call,v_call,clone_size,cdr3_aa,cdr3_nt
-,TRBJ1-2,TRBV28,few,CASSLVAAYGYTF,TGTGCCAGCAGTTTAGTGGCCGCTTATGGCTACACCTTC
-,TRBJ1-1,TRBV2,-,CASSAWGETMNTEAFF,TGTGCCAGCAGTGCTTGGGGAGAAACTATGAACACTGAAGCTTTCTTT
-,TRBJ2-5,TRBV6-5,once,CASSYGPLRPETQYF,TGTGCCAGCAGTTACGGTCCTCTCCGGCCAGAGACCCAGTACTTC
-,TRBJ2-7,TRBV29-1,few,CSVERGSPSEQYF,TGCAGCGTTGAACGGGGTTCGCCGAGCGAGCAGTACTTC
-,TRBJ1-1,TRBV5-6,few,CASSQTGGGTEAFF,TGTGCCAGCAGCCAGACAGGAGGGGGCACTGAAGCTTTCTTT
-,TRBJ2-3,TRBV19,-,CASSPRSSSTDTQYF,TGTGCCAGTAGTCCCCGATCATCCAGCACAGATACGCAGTATTTT
-,TRBJ2-3,TRBV6-1,medium-sized,CASSEALAPSTDTQYF,TGTGCCAGCAGTGAAGCGCTTGCGCCTAGCACAGATACGCAGTATTTT
-,TRBJ1-1,TRBV10-3,-,CAISVRGDTEAFF,TGTGCCATCAGTGTGCGGGGAGACACTGAAGCTTTCTTT
-,TRBJ2-1,TRBV7-2,few,CASSLTWNEQFF,TGTGCCAGCAGCTTAACCTGGAATGAGCAGTTCTTC
TRBD1,TRBJ2-7,TRBV13,few,CASSTHDRGGFGYEQYF,TGTGCCAGCAGCACCCATGACAGGGGCGGCTTTGGATACGAGCAGTACTTC
TRBD1,TRBJ2-7,TRBV2,few,CASRGQGYEQYF,TGTGCCAGCAGGGGACAGGGGTACGAGCAGTACTTC
-,TRBJ2-1,TRBV6-4,few,CASSVRAESYNEQFF,TGTGCCAGCAGTGTCCGAGCGGAGTCCTACAATGAGCAGTTCTTC
-,TRBJ1-2,TRBV7-2,-,CASTPGFNYGYTF,TGTGCCAGCACCCCGGGTTTTAACTATGGCTACACCTTC
-,TRBJ2-3,TRBV5-1,-,CASSLQGHTDTQYF,TGCGCCAGCAGCTTACAGGGCCACACAGATACGCAGTATTTT
-,TRBJ1-3,TRBV30,-,CAWSLASSSGNTIYF,TGTGCCTGGAGTTTAGCGTCTTCATCTGGAAACACCATATATTTT
-,TRBJ2-1,TRBV10-3,-,CAISESMAGDYNEQFF,TGTGCCATCAGTGAGTCAATGGCAGGGGACTACAATGAGCAGTTCTTC
TRBD1,TRBJ1-1,TRBV5-4,medium-sized,CASSPAPGTGRNTEAFF,TGTGCCAGCAGCCCGGCCCCCGGGACAGGGAGGAACACTGAAGCTTTCTTT
-,TRBJ2-7,TRBV11-2,-,CASSPTVWYEQYF,TGTGCCAGCAGCCCCACGGTTTGGTACGAGCAGTACTTC
TRBD1,TRBJ1-6,TRBV28,-,CASSPTGGTSPLHF,TGTGCCAGCAGTCCAACAGGGGGAACTTCACCCCTCCACTTT
TRBD1,TRBJ1-5,TRBV10-2,-,CASSESSWTGGASNQPQHF,TGCGCCAGCAGTGAGTCGTCATGGACAGGGGGTGCGAGCAATCAGCCCCAGCATTTT
-,TRBJ1-4,TRBV4-3,-,CASSQNRQGLANEKLFF,TGCGCCAGCAGCCAAAACCGCCAGGGGTTGGCTAATGAAAAACTGTTTTTT
-,TRBJ1-1,TRBV28,few,CASREGDTEAFF,TGTGCCAGCAGGGAAGGGGACACTGAAGCTTTCTTT
-,TRBJ1-1,TRBV6-1,few,CASRAPGSATEAFF,TGTGCCAGCAGGGCCCCAGGGTCGGCCACTGAAGCTTTCTTT
-,TRBJ2-5,TRBV5-4,-,CASSLDNQETQYF,TGTGCCAGCAGCTTGGACAACCAAGAGACCCAGTACTTC
TRBD2,TRBJ2-7,TRBV5-4,-,CASRSAGTSEQYF,TGTGCCAGCAGATCCGCCGGGACTAGCGAGCAGTACTTC